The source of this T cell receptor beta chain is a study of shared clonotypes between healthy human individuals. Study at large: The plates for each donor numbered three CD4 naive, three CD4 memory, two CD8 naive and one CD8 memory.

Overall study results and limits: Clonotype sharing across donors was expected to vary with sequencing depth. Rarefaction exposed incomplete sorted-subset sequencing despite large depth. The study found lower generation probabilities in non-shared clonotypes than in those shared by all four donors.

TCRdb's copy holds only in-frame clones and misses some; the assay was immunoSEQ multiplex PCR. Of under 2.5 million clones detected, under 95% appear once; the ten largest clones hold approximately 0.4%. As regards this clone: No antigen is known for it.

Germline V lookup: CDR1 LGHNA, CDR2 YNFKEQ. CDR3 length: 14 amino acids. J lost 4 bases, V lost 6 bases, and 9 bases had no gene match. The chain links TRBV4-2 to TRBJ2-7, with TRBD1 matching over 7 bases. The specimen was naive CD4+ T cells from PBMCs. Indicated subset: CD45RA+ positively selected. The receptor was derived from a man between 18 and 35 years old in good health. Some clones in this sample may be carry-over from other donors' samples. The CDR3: CASSTTGMVYEQYF. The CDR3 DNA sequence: TGTGCCAGCAGTACGACAGGGATGGTTTACGAGCAGTACTTC.